These 32 T cell receptor beta chains were all obtained from the same sample, sequenced in a study of cytomegalovirus exposure and HLA in healthy donors. With 60 Vbeta and 13 Jbeta primers, the PCR was carried out. Libraries were prepared by immunoSEQ multiplex PCR; TCRdb keeps only in-frame clonotypes and omits some of them. This sample has 60,000 to 80,000 clones, with about four fifths found just once. The sample comprised PBMCs. The receptors stem from a woman aged 30 to 39 in good health and CMV-seronegative.

There are a few counts of this clone. This chain joins TRBV6-5 and TRBJ1-1, with D uncertain. Germline V gene data show CDR1 as MNHEY and CDR2 as SVGAGI. V lost 0 bases, J lost 1 base, and 6 bases lay in between. This CDR3 has 14 residues. Here the CDR3 DNA reads TGTGCCAGCAGTTACTCTGGGCGGAACACTGAAGCTTTCTTT. Translating it yields CASSYSGRNTEAFF.

CDR3 protein: CASSEQNYNSPLHF. As DNA, the CDR3 is TGTGCCAGCAGTGAGCAGAACTATAATTCACCCCTCCACTTT. The chain is built from TRBV2 and TRBJ1-6; D is uncertain. The CDR3 sequence is 14 residues long. The V end lost 3 bases, the J end lost 3 bases, and 6 bases lay between the germline ends. Germline V gives CDR1 SNHLY, CDR2 FYNNEI.

With respect to this clone: At the DNA level, this CDR3 is encoded by other sequences in the same sample as well. The gene calls are TRBV19 and TRBJ2-2, with TRBD2 as a possible D gene (6 bases). The CDR3 has 15 residues. Germline CDR1 LNHDA, CDR2 SQIVND (reference sequence). Deletions cut 2 bases from V and 2 bases from J, with 9 bases between. CDR3 sequence (DNA): TGTGCCAGTAGTATAACCGGGACTAACACCGGGGAGCTGTTTTTT. It specifies CASSITGTNTGELFF.

V is TRBV2 and J is TRBJ2-3, with D perhaps matching TRBD1 (5 bases). V was shortened by 8 bases and J by 4 bases, with 13 bases between the two germline ends. Germline CDR1 SNHLY, CDR2 FYNNEI. The CDR3 runs to 13 residues. CDR3 sequence reads: CASLRWGPDTQYF. The CDR3 DNA reads as TGTGCCAGCTTGAGGTGGGGCCCAGATACGCAGTATTTT.

This chain links TRBV30 with TRBJ2-1, with 8 bases aligning to TRBD2. Looked up from germline, CDR1 is GTSNPN and CDR2 is SVGIG (reference sequence). The CDR3 extends over 15 amino acids. J lost 7 bases, V lost 0 bases, and 8 bases had no gene match. DNA for the CDR3: TGTGCCTGGAGTGTATCCCCAGCTAGCGGGAATGAGCAGTTCTTC. Translated, it gives CAWSVSPASGNEQFF.

The chain uses TRBV10-2 and TRBJ1-5; 9 nucleotides agree with TRBD1. V lost 2 bases to trimming and J lost 2 bases; unmatched junction nucleotides: 10. Germline V gene data show CDR1 as WSHSY and CDR2 as SAAADI. This CDR3 is 18 amino acids long. The CDR3 reads CASSEPNRGQGGNQPQHF. CDR3 in DNA: TGCGCCAGCAGTGAGCCCAACAGGGGGCAAGGCGGCAATCAGCCCCAGCATTTT.

The chain carries TRBV5-6 and TRBJ2-1; possible D gene TRBD2, 5 bases. Germline V CDR1 and CDR2: SGHDT, YYEEEE. This CDR3 spans 18 amino acids. Between the trimmed V and J ends, which lost 5 bases and 2 bases, there was a span of 23 bases. CDR3 amino acids: CASRTITPTSNPYNEQFF. Here the CDR3 DNA reads TGTGCCAGCAGAACCATTACCCCAACTAGTAATCCCTACAATGAGCAGTTCTTC.

This clone was picked up one time. This chain uses TRBV6-1 with TRBJ2-1, with 10 positions matching TRBD2. Germline V gene lookup returns CDR1 MNHNS and CDR2 SASEGT. The CDR3 runs to 16 residues. After removal of 0 bases from V and 7 bases from J, the junction contained 6 bases not matched to a gene. The CDR3 nucleotides read TGTGCCAGCAGTGAAGCGCGACTAGCGGGTACAAATGAGCAGTTCTTC. It yields the protein CASSEARLAGTNEQFF.

The chain uses TRBV7-9 and TRBJ2-1, with 7 bases identical to TRBD1. Germline loops: CDR1 SEHNR, CDR2 FQNEAQ (reference sequence). V was pared by 1 base and J by 6 bases, with 6 bases of the junction left unmatched. The CDR3 has 15 residues. CDR3 in DNA: TGTGCCAGCAGCTTAGTACAGGGGCCCCCCAATGAGCAGTTCTTC. Residues: CASSLVQGPPNEQFF.

The chain uses TRBV4-1 and TRBJ2-2; D remains unclear. The CDR3 extends over 13 amino acids. Trimming stripped 4 bases from V and 5 bases from J, with 8 bases between. The V gene's germline CDR1 is MGHRA and CDR2 YSYEKL. The CDR3 loop is CASSLVSTGELFF. The CDR3 DNA reads as TGCGCCAGCAGCCTAGTTTCGACCGGGGAGCTGTTTTTT.

This rearrangement joins TRBV28 to TRBJ2-7, with D hard to call. Deletions cut 4 bases from V and 2 bases from J, with 9 bases between. This CDR3 has 13 residues. Germline loops: CDR1 MDHEN, CDR2 SYDVKM. CDR3 coding DNA: TGTGCCAGCAGTTACGAGCAACCCTACGAGCAGTACTTC. Its translation: CASSYEQPYEQYF.

V usage is TRBV2 and J usage is TRBJ2-2; 7 nucleotides align to TRBD1. J lost 6 bases, V lost 6 bases, and 7 bases had no gene match. The CDR3 runs 14 residues. Germline values: CDR1 SNHLY, CDR2 FYNNEI. The CDR3 nucleotides read TGTGCCAGCAGACCAACAGGGGTTTCCGGGGAGCTGTTTTTT. It yields the protein CASRPTGVSGELFF.

The chain combines TRBV7-9 with TRBJ2-3, with 11 bases lining up with TRBD2. The length of the CDR3 is 18 residues. V lost 4 bases, J lost 0 bases, and 9 bases stayed unmatched. Germline CDR1 is SEHNR and CDR2 is FQNEAQ (reference sequence). The CDR3 is CASSSLDRTSGSTDTQYF. The DNA for the CDR3 is TGTGCCAGCAGCTCGCTTGATAGGACTAGCGGGAGCACAGATACGCAGTATTTT.

The V and J genes are TRBV2 and TRBJ2-1, with 10 positions matching TRBD2. Germline loops: CDR1 SNHLY, CDR2 FYNNEI. This CDR3 contains 16 residues. V was clipped by 10 bases and J by 7 bases; unmatched bases: 16. CDR3 residues: CANPPGRAGGRNEQFF. The CDR3 DNA follows: TGTGCCAACCCGCCGGGTCGAGCGGGAGGGCGGAATGAGCAGTTCTTC.

The chain joins TRBV27 to TRBJ2-2; 8 bases match TRBD2. Germline V gene lookup returns CDR1 MNHEY and CDR2 SMNVEV (reference sequence). The V gene end was trimmed by 8 bases and the J gene end by 4 bases; junction bases not matched to a gene: 15. This CDR3 has 17 amino acids. CDR3 DNA sequence: TGTGCCAGCGGGGCGGGAGTCCCCCGGGGGGGCACCGGGGAGCTGTTTTTT. Protein: CASGAGVPRGGTGELFF.

The table lists this clone with a few counts. The rearrangement links TRBV30 to TRBJ2-5; tentatively, D is TRBD2 (6 bases). The CDR3 is 13 amino acids. Germline CDR1 and CDR2: GTSNPN and SVGIG (reference sequence). The germline V and J ends were trimmed by 0 bases and 5 bases, with 10 bases remaining between them. The CDR3 loop reads CAWSVGGRETQYF. The CDR3 region has the DNA TGTGCCTGGAGTGTCGGGGGTCGCGAGACCCAGTACTTC.

The rearrangement joins TRBV5-6 to TRBJ2-5; the D gene is possibly TRBD2 (6 bases). The end of the DNA fits TRBJ2-7 better, so the J call may be wrong. Per the germline V gene, CDR1 is SGHDT and CDR2 is YYEEEE. The CDR3 length is 13 residues. The CDR3, as DNA: TGTGCCAGCAGCCCCGCGGGGAACTACGAGCAGTACTTC. Its translation: CASSPAGNYEQYF.

This clone was observed a handful of times. V usage is TRBV11-3 and J usage is TRBJ2-7, with a tentative D call TRBD1 (5 bases). This CDR3 has 15 amino acids. In germline, CDR1 is SGHNT, CDR2 YENEEA. Trimming left V 3 bases short and J 3 bases short, with 15 bases between. The CDR3, as DNA: TGTGCCAGCAGCTTGCGACAGTCCCAAATCTACGAGCAGTACGTC. Translation gives CASSLRQSQIYEQYV.

The chain couples TRBV19 to TRBJ1-5; TRBD1 might be the D (5 bases). The CDR3 length is 15 residues. The ends were cut back, 6 bases at V and 6 bases at J, with 18 bases in the middle. CDR1 is LNHDA, CDR2 SQIVND, per germline (reference sequence). The CDR3 nucleotides read TGTGCCAGTAGCCCCCCCAGGGTTGATATTCAGCCCCAGCATTTT. Protein: CASSPPRVDIQPQHF.

V is TRBV10-3 and J is TRBJ2-5; the D gene is possibly TRBD1 (6 bases). Germline V gives CDR1 ENHRY, CDR2 SYGVKD. The CDR3 runs 16 residues. With 0 bases removed from V and 2 bases from J, the gap between germline ends came to 13 bases. CDR3 DNA: TGTGCCATCAGTGAGTCGAGGCAGGGGCGGCAAGAGACCCAGTACTTC. Protein product: CAISESRQGRQETQYF.

The V call is TRBV25-1, the J call TRBJ1-3, with D possibly being TRBD1 (5 bases). CDR1 is MGHDK and CDR2 is SYGVNS in the germline V gene. Trimming left V 6 bases short and J 1 base short, with 13 bases between. This CDR3 contains 15 residues. CDR3 region: CASSYDGGSGNTIYF. The CDR3 DNA sequence: TGTGCCAGCAGCTACGATGGGGGGTCTGGAAACACCATATATTTT.

The genes are TRBV19 and TRBJ2-1, with 7 bases fitting TRBD1. CDR1 is LNHDA, CDR2 SQIVND, per germline (reference sequence). CDR3 size: 14 residues. After removal of 7 bases from V and 5 bases from J, the junction contained 8 bases not matched to a gene. For the CDR3, the DNA is TGTGCCAGTAATCCCCGACAGGGCCACAATGAGCAGTTCTTC. Encoded protein: CASNPRQGHNEQFF.

Sample share makes this clone medium-sized. J is TRBJ1-2 and V is TRBV30; D ambiguous. V gave up 3 bases and J gave up 6 bases, with 14 bases separating them. Germline CDR1 reads GTSNPN; CDR2 reads SVGIG (reference sequence). The CDR3 contains 13 residues. The CDR3 protein is CAWSAGRPDGYTF. CDR3 bases: TGTGCCTGGAGCGCTGGGAGACCGGATGGCTACACCTTC.

J is TRBJ2-7 and V is TRBV5-5, with 10 bases aligning to TRBD2. The V and J ends lost 2 bases and 1 base, in that order; junction bases with no gene match: 0. From germline, CDR1 is SGHKS and CDR2 YYEKEE (reference sequence). This CDR3 contains 14 residues. For the CDR3, the DNA is TGTGCCAGCAGCTTACTAGCGGGGTCCTACGAGCAGTACTTC. It encodes CASSLLAGSYEQYF.

The rearrangement uses TRBV10-1 and TRBJ2-1; maybe TRBD1 (6 bases). Germline V gene lookup returns CDR1 WNHNN and CDR2 SYGVQD (reference sequence). Trimming shortened V by 0 bases and J by 4 bases, and 19 bases separated the two germline ends. This CDR3 contains 18 residues. CDR3 loop: CASSESSFMGALYNEQFF. CDR3 DNA: TGCGCCAGCAGTGAGTCCTCGTTCATGGGGGCCTTATACAATGAGCAGTTCTTC.

This clone was observed a handful of times. This chain joins TRBV15 and TRBJ1-3; the D is unclear. CDR1 is LNHNV and CDR2 is YYDKDF in the germline V gene (reference sequence). The CDR3 covers 16 residues. V shed 0 bases and J shed 0 bases, with 9 bases lying between them. DNA for the CDR3: TGTGCCACCAGCAGAGAACGGAGTGGCTCTGGAAACACCATATATTTT. This codes for CATSRERSGSGNTIYF.

This clone has just a few counts. The V gene is TRBV18, the J gene TRBJ1-6; maybe TRBD1 (5 bases). This CDR3 is 15 amino acids long. V lost 5 bases and J 8 bases, leaving 16 bases between the germline ends. Germline CDR1 reads KGHSH; CDR2 reads LQKENI. Here the CDR3 reads CASSISGREDSPLHF. CDR3 bases: TGTGCCAGCTCAATCTCCGGCAGGGAGGATTCACCCCTCCACTTT.

The chain uses TRBV30 and TRBJ2-7, with 11 bases lining up with TRBD1. The CDR3 has 14 residues. Germline assignment: CDR1 GTSNPN and CDR2 SVGIG (reference sequence). V dropped 2 bases and J dropped 6; count of bases not matched to a gene: 6. CDR3 sequence: CAWSQDRGRSEQYF. In DNA form, the CDR3 reads TGTGCCTGGAGTCAGGACAGGGGGCGTAGCGAGCAGTACTTC.

V and J are TRBV6-5 and TRBJ1-2; 8 bases are shared with TRBD1. In germline, CDR1 is MNHEY, CDR2 SVGAGI. Unmatched junction bases numbered 5, after V lost 2 bases and J lost 3 bases. The CDR3 contains 15 residues. This chain's CDR3 is CASSYRDRSHYGYTF. In nucleotides, the CDR3 is TGTGCCAGCAGTTACCGGGACAGGTCCCACTATGGCTACACCTTC.

The rearrangement links TRBV11-2 to TRBJ2-1; the D is unclear. The CDR3 is made up of 13 amino acids. Germline values: CDR1 SGHAT, CDR2 FQNNGV. Trimming shortened V by 0 bases and J by 5 bases, and 5 bases separated the two germline ends. This CDR3 reads CASSLDPDNEQFF. As DNA, the CDR3 is TGTGCCAGCAGCTTAGACCCTGACAATGAGCAGTTCTTC.

The rearrangement uses TRBV14 and TRBJ2-1; 7 bases align to TRBD2. The CDR3 is made up of 13 amino acids. CDR1 and CDR2 (germline): SGHDN, FVKESK. The junction had 2 bases not matched to a gene; V was cut back by 4 bases and J by 5 bases. The DNA for the CDR3 is TGTGCCAGCAGCCTGAGCGGGAACAATGAGCAGTTCTTC. It yields the protein CASSLSGNNEQFF.

This rearrangement joins TRBV10-3 to TRBJ1-3; the D is unclear. The V gene's germline CDR1 is ENHRY and CDR2 SYGVKD. Between the trimmed V and J ends, which lost 6 bases and 0 bases, there was a span of 15 bases. This CDR3 has 16 residues. DNA of the CDR3: TGTGCCATCAGCGCGGGTCGCTCTAACTCTGGAAACACCATATATTTT. Its protein is CAISAGRSNSGNTIYF.